The rows below give T cell receptor beta chains drawn from one sample of a study of T cell clones after liver transplantation. The table came from immunoSEQ multiplex PCR; TCRdb's copy has only in-frame clones and leaves some out. The sample consists of around 60,000 clones, about two thirds of them appearing once. Specimen: CD4+ T cells from blood, collected before liver transplant. All receptors derive from a human donor who received a liver transplant. Both conserved end residues are trimmed from each CDR3. Each record gives: CDR3 length, V gene, J gene, CDR3 protein.

>11|TRBV28|TRBJ2-7
ASQAGDRGRTT
>13|TRBV4-2|TRBJ2-2
ASGPGTGNTGELF
>12|TRBV5-8|TRBJ2-3
ASSLYRYTDTQY
>16|TRBV6-1|TRBJ1-4
ASSGVPGQRATNEKLF
>13|TRBV10-3|TRBJ1-2
AITTPTTGGVGYT
>14|TRBV10-3|TRBJ2-6
AISATGSSGANVLT
>14|TRBV5-4|TRBJ2-3
ASSWGGTFVPDTQY
>11|TRBV19|TRBJ1-6
ASSEQVNSPLH
>10|TRBV9|TRBJ2-3
ASSPITDTQY
>15|TRBV27|TRBJ2-6
ASSYSTPASGGNVLT
>14|TRBV28|TRBJ1-5
ASTLGQGGSNQPQH
>13|TRBV5-5|TRBJ2-7
ASRLGQGPSYEQY
>13|TRBV28|TRBJ1-1
ASSLGVSLNTEAF
>12|TRBV28|TRBJ2-7
ASFGQEGYGEQY
>11|TRBV27|TRBJ1-1
ASGEDPPTEAF
>14|TRBV6-6|TRBJ1-2
ASSTDRGQTNYGYT
>11|TRBV7-9|TRBJ1-5
ASSLLGAGPQH
>13|TRBV19|TRBJ2-1
ASIGRRSSYNEQF
>11|TRBV6-5|TRBJ1-2
ASSPTENYGYT
>13|TRBV6-1|TRBJ1-6
ASSGLGGRGSPLH
>10|TRBV6-6|TRBJ1-1
ASSSQVYEAF
>12|TRBV5-8|TRBJ2-2
ASSSDWNTGELF
>12|TRBV10-1|TRBJ1-1
ASSETALGTEAF
>12|TRBV7-9|TRBJ2-3
ASSLAIQGTSQY
>12|TRBV5-4|TRBJ1-5
ASSFRGEGQPQH
>11|TRBV29-1|TRBJ2-2
SVGTGGTGELF
>13|TRBV10-3|TRBJ2-1
AISDDTRSYNEQF
>16|TRBV5-3|TRBJ1-5
ARRPTRDRGREGQPQH
>13|TRBV28|TRBJ2-7
ASSLRQGAWYEQY
>12|TRBV14|TRBJ2-3
ASSLTLSTDTQY
>12|TRBV9|TRBJ2-7
ASSTGVAGYEQY
>14|TRBV7-3|TRBJ2-2
ASSLNWGLNTGELF
>14|TRBV9|TRBJ2-3
ASSFELAGGTDTQY
>12|TRBV5-6|TRBJ2-7
ASSLLGPFYEQY
>11|TRBV29-1|TRBJ1-1
SVDRPENTEAF
>11|TRBV30|TRBJ2-7
AWSVGGAGEQY
>12|TRBV27|TRBJ1-5
ASSLVGRGQPQH
>12|TRBV7-9|TRBJ1-6
ASSLRQYNSPLH
>14|TRBV4-1|TRBJ2-3
ASSQDDYTSTDTQY
>14|TRBV28|TRBJ2-7
ASSSKTGPSSYEQY
>12|TRBV28|TRBJ1-1
ASNSGGDPTEAF
>13|TRBV9|TRBJ2-1
ASSVDGTSDNEQF